This record looks at one T cell receptor beta chain sequence and its context. Its specificity is unknown. These data originate in a study of identical twins. CDR3 length equals 15 residues. The junction had 10 bases not matched to a gene; V was cut back by 5 bases and J by 4 bases. Per the germline V gene, CDR1 is SGHTA and CDR2 is FQGNSA. Healthy Caucasian individuals made up all the donors. Broader study findings: Weaker excess twin sharing was seen among beta out-of-frame sequences. There was more out-of-frame TCR alpha sharing in monozygotic twins than models estimated.

TCRdb itself ran the 5' RACE reads through MiXCR, one entry per CDR3 protein. The sample includes about 430,000 distinct CDR3 sequences, under 20% of them seen just once. The sequence derives from a man aged 45-65 years in good health. Sequenced: naive T cells sorted from blood. This chain links TRBV7-2 with TRBJ2-7; 8 positions agree with TRBD1. The CDR3 region has the DNA TGTGCCAGCAGCACCCGGCAGGGGGCGATTTACGAGCAGTACTTC. Translating gives CASSTRQGAIYEQYF.